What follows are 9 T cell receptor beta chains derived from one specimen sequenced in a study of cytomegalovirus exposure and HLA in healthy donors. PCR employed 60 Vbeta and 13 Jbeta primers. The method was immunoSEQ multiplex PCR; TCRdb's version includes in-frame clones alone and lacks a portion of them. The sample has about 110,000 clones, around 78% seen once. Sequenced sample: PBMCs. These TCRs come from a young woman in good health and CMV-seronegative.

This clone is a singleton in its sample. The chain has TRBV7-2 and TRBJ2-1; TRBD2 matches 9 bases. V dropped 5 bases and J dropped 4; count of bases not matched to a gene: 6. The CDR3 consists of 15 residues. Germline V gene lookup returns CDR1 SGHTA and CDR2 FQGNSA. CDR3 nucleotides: TGTGCCAGCAGCCTTAGCGGGGGAACTTACAATGAGCAGTTCTTC. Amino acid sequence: CASSLSGGTYNEQFF.

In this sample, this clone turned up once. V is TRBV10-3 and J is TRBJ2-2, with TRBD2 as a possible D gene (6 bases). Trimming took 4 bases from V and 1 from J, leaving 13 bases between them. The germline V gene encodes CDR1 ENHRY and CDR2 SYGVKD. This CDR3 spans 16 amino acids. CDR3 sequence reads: CAISGPGVMNTGELFF. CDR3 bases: TGTGCCATCAGTGGTCCGGGGGTCATGAACACCGGGGAGCTGTTTTTT.

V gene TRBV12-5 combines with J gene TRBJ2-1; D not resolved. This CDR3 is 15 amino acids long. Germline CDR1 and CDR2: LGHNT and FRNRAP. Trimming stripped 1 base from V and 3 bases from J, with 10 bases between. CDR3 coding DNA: TGTGCTAGTGGTTTGGATCCCCCAGGCTACAATGAGCAGTTCTTC. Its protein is CASGLDPPGYNEQFF.

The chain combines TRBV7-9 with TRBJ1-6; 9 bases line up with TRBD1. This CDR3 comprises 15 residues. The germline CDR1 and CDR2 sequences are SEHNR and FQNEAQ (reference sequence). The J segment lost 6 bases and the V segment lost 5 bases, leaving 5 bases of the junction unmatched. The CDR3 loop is CASSPGQGTNSPLHF. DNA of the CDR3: TGTGCCAGCAGCCCGGGACAGGGTACTAATTCACCCCTCCACTTT. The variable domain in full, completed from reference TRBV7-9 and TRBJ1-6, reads DTGVSQNPRHKITKRGQNVTFRCDPISEHNRLYWYRQTLGQGPEFLTYFQNEAQLEKSRLLSDRFSAERPKGSFSTLEIQRTEQGDSAMYLCASSPGQGTNSPLHFGNGTRLTVT.

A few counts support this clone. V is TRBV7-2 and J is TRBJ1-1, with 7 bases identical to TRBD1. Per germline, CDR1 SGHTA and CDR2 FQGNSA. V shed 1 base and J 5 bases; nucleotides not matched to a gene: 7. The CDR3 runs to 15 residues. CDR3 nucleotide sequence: TGTGCCAGCAGCTTAGACCCAGGGGGTAGGACTGAAGCTTTCTTT. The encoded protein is CASSLDPGGRTEAFF.

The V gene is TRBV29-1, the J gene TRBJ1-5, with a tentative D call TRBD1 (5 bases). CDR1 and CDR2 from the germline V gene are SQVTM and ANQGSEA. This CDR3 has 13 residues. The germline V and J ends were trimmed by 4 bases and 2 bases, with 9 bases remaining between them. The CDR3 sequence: CSVGQGGNQPQHF. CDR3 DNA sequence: TGCAGCGTTGGCCAGGGTGGCAATCAGCCCCAGCATTTT.

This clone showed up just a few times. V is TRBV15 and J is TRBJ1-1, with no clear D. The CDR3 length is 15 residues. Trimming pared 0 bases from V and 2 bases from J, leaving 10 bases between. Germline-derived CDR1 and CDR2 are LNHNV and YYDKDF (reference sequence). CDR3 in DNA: TGTGCCACCAGCAGAGATCTGGACTTTAACACTGAAGCTTTCTTT. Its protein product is CATSRDLDFNTEAFF.

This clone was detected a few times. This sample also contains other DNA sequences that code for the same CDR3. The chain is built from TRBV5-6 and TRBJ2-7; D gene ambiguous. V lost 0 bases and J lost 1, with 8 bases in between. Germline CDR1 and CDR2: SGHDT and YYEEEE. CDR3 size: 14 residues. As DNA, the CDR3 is TGTGCCAGCAGCTTGGATCCAGATTCCTACGAGCAGTACTTC. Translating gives CASSLDPDSYEQYF.

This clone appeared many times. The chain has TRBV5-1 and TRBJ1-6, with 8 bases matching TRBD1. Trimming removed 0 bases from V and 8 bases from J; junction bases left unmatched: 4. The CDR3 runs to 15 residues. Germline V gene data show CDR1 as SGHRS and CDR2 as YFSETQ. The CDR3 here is CASSLAGQVYSPLHF. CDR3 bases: TGCGCCAGCAGCTTGGCGGGACAGGTCTATTCACCCCTCCACTTT.